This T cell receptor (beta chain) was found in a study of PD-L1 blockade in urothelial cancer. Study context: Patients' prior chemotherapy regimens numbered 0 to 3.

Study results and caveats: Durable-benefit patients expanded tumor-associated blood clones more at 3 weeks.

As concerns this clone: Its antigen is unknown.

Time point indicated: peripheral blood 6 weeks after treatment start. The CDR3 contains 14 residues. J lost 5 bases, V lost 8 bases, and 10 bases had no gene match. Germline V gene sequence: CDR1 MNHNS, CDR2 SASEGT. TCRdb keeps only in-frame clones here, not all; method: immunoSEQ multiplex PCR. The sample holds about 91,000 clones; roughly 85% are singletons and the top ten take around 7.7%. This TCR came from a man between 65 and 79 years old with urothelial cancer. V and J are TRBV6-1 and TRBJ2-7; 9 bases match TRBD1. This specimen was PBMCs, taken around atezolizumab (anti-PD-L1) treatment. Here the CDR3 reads CASPAGTGSHEQYF. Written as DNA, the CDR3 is TGTGCCAGCCCAGCCGGGACAGGGAGCCACGAGCAGTACTTC.